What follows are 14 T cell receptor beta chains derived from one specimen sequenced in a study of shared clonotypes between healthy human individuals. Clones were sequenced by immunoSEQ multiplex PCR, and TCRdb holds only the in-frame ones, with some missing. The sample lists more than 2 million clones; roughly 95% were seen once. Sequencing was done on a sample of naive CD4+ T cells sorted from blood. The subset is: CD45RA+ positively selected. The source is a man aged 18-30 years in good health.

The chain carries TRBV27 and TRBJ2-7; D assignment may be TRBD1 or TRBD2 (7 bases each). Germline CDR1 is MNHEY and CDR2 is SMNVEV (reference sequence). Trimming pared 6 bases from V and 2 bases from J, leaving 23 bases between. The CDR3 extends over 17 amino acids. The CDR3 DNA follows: TGTGCCAGCAGACCCCCGGCGGGCAGGGGGGGTACCTACGAGCAGTACTTC. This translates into CASRPPAGRGGTYEQYF.

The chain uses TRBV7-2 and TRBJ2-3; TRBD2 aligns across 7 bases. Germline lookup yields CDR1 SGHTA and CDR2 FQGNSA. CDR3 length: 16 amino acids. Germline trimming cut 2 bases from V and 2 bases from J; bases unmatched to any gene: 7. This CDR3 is CASSLSPGGLTDTQYF. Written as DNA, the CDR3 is TGTGCCAGCAGCTTAAGCCCGGGAGGACTCACAGATACGCAGTATTTT.

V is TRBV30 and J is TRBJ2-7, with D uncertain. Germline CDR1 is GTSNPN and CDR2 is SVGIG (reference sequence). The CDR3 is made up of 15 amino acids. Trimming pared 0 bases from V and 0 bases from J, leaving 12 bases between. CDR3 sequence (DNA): TGTGCCTGGAGTGTACCTCGTCTAGGCTCCTACGAGCAGTACTTC. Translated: CAWSVPRLGSYEQYF. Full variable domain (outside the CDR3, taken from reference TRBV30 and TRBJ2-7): SQTIHQWPATLVQPVGSPLSLECTVEGTSNPNLYWYRQAAGRGLQLLFYSVGIGQISSEVPQNLSASRPQDRQFILSSKKLLLSDSGFYLCAWSVPRLGSYEQYFGPGTRLTVT.

The CDR3 loop is CASSLRGKANEKLFF. CDR3 nucleotides: TGTGCCAGCAGTTTGAGGGGGAAAGCCAATGAAAAACTGTTTTTT. The gene calls are TRBV28 and TRBJ1-4, with a tentative D call TRBD1 (6 bases). The V and J ends lost 3 bases and 5 bases respectively, with 13 bases between them. CDR1 is MDHEN and CDR2 is SYDVKM in the germline V gene. This CDR3 is 15 amino acids long.

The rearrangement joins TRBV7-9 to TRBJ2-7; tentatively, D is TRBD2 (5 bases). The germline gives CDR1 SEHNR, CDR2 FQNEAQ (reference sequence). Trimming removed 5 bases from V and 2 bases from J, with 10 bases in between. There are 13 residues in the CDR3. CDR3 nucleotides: TGTGCCAGCAGCAAGGACTCGACCTACGAGCAGTACTTC. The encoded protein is CASSKDSTYEQYF. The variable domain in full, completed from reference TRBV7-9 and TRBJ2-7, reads DTGVSQNPRHKITKRGQNVTFRCDPISEHNRLYWYRQTLGQGPEFLTYFQNEAQLEKSRLLSDRFSAERPKGSFSTLEIQRTEQGDSAMYLCASSKDSTYEQYFGPGTRLTVT.

DNA for the CDR3: TGCGCCAGCAGCTTGGCCGTCTCCTACAATGAGCAGTTCTTC. It yields the protein CASSLAVSYNEQFF. The rearrangement links TRBV5-1 to TRBJ2-1; D unresolved. The V and J ends lost 0 bases and 0 bases respectively, with 4 bases between them. The CDR3 extends over 14 amino acids. Germline CDR1 and CDR2: SGHRS and YFSETQ.

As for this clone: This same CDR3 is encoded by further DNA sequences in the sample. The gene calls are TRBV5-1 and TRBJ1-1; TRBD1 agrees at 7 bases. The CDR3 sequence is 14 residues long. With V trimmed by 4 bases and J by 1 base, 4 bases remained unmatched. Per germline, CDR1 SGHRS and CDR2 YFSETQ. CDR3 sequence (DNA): TGCGCCAGCAGCCCTAGGACAGGGAACACTGAAGCTTTCTTT. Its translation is CASSPRTGNTEAFF.

The CDR3 reads CAIKRDLEGNTIYF. The CDR3 nucleotides read TGTGCCATCAAGCGGGACTTGGAGGGAAACACCATATATTTT. The chain couples TRBV10-3 to TRBJ1-3; tentative D call: TRBD1 (5 bases). V dropped 7 bases and J dropped 4 bases, with 14 bases sitting between them. CDR1 ENHRY and CDR2 SYGVKD come from the germline V gene. The CDR3 is 14 residues long.

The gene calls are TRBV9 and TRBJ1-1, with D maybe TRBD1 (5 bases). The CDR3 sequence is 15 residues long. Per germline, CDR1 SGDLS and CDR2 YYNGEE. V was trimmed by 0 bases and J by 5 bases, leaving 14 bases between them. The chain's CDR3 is CASSVAVGAGTEAFF. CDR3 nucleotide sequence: TGTGCCAGCAGCGTAGCTGTAGGGGCGGGGACTGAAGCTTTCTTT.

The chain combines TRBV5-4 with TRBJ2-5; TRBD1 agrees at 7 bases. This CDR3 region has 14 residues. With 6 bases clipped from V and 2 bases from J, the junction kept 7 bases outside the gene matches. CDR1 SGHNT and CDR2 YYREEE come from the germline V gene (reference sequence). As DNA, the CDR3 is TGTGCCAGCACTACAGGGGTAAAACAAGAGACCCAGTACTTC. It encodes CASTTGVKQETQYF.

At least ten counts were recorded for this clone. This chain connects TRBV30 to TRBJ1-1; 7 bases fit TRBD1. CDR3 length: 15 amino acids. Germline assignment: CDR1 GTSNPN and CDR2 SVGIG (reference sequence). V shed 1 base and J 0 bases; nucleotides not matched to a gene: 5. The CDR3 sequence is CAWSGTGLMNTEAFF. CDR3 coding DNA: TGTGCCTGGAGTGGGACAGGTCTAATGAACACTGAAGCTTTCTTT.

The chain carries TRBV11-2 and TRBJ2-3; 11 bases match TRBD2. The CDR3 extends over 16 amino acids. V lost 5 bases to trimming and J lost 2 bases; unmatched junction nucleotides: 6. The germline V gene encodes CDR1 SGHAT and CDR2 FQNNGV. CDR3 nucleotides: TGTGCCAGCAGCAATCTAGCGGGAGGAATCACAGATACGCAGTATTTT. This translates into CASSNLAGGITDTQYF.

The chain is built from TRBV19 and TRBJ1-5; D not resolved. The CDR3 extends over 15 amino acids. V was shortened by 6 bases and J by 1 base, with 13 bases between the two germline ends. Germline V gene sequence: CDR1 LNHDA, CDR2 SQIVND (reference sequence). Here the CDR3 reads CASRPSVRSNQPQHF. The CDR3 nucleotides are TGTGCCAGTAGACCGTCGGTGAGGAGCAATCAGCCCCAGCATTTT.

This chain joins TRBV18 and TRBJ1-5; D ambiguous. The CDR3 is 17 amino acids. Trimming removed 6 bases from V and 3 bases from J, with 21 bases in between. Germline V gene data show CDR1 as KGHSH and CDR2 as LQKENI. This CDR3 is CASSQSQVGSDNQPQHF. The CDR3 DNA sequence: TGTGCCAGCTCCCAATCTCAGGTGGGCAGCGACAATCAGCCCCAGCATTTT.